The 20 T cell receptor beta chains given below trace back to one sample, sequenced in a study of T cell repertoires in ileal Crohn's disease. Assay: immunoSEQ multiplex PCR; the TCRdb copy retains only in-frame clones and omits some. Of fewer than 5,000 clones in the sample, around four fifths were seen once. Documented time point: inflamed ileum from the surgical specimen. Sample: ileal tissue. These receptors originate from an adult with Crohn's disease.

CDR3 residues: CASSLSYPGLAASYEQYF. The CDR3 coding sequence is TGTGCCAGCAGTTTATCTTACCCCGGACTAGCCGCGTCCTACGAGCAGTACTTC. The chain carries TRBV27 and TRBJ2-7; 8 positions match TRBD2. Losses at the gene ends were 0 bases for V and 1 base for J; bases not matched to a gene: 11. The CDR3 totals 18 residues. Germline loops: CDR1 MNHEY, CDR2 SMNVEV (reference sequence).

The chain links TRBV5-1 to TRBJ2-3, with TRBD2 identical over 9 bases. Per the germline V gene, CDR1 is SGHRS and CDR2 is YFSETQ. This CDR3 is built from 15 residues. The ends lost 1 base at V and 3 bases at J; junction bases unmatched: 3. In nucleotides, the CDR3 is TGCGCCAGCAGCTTGAATAGCGGGGGTACAGATACGCAGTATTTT. This encodes CASSLNSGGTDTQYF.

The chain joins TRBV7-3 to TRBJ2-1; no clear D. The CDR3 contains 19 residues. CDR1 SGHTA and CDR2 FQGTGA come from the germline V gene. Trimming cost V 5 bases and J 10 bases, with 33 bases left between them. The CDR3 DNA is TGTGCCAGCAGCCCAGACCCCCTGTACGGCTCCTACCGTCTTGGGGAGCAGTTCTTC. Its translation: CASSPDPLYGSYRLGEQFF.

The V gene is TRBV5-1, the J gene TRBJ2-7, with 9 positions matching TRBD1. Germline V lookup: CDR1 SGHRS, CDR2 YFSETQ. V was clipped by 1 base and J by 5 bases; unmatched bases: 4. There are 14 residues in the CDR3. The CDR3 nucleotides read TGCGCCAGCAGCTTGACAGGGGGCTACGACGAGCAGTACTTC. Amino acid sequence: CASSLTGGYDEQYF.

This clone was observed a handful of times. This sequence joins TRBV11-2 and TRBJ2-7; D is possibly TRBD1 (5 bases). Germline V CDR1 and CDR2: SGHAT, FQNNGV. V was cut by 4 bases and J by 6 bases, with 13 bases left in between. The CDR3 consists of 13 residues. CDR3 residues: CASSSQGSTEQYF. Written as DNA, the CDR3 is TGTGCCAGCAGCTCCCAGGGTTCCACCGAGCAGTACTTC.

The genes are TRBV25-1 and TRBJ2-1; tentatively, D is TRBD2 (7 bases). The V gene lost 10 bases and the J gene lost 4 bases, with 14 bases spanning the gap. The CDR3 is 13 residues long. Germline assignment: CDR1 MGHDK and CDR2 SYGVNS. CDR3 sequence reads: CATRRGGYNEQFF. CDR3 nucleotide sequence: TGTGCCACCCGAAGGGGGGGATACAATGAGCAGTTCTTC.

The rearrangement links TRBV27 to TRBJ1-1; D is uncertain. Germline V gives CDR1 MNHEY, CDR2 SMNVEV (reference sequence). The CDR3 spans 15 residues. Trimming cost V 3 bases and J 2 bases, with 13 bases left between them. CDR3 nucleotides: TGTGCCAGCAGTTTCGCCAATGTCCTTAACACTGAAGCTTTCTTT. Protein: CASSFANVLNTEAFF.

Worth noting for this clone: At one end the junction does not follow the germline gene, possibly because of a read error. The V gene is TRBV9, the J gene TRBJ2-1; D might be TRBD2 (6 bases). Per the germline V gene, CDR1 is SGDLS and CDR2 is YYNGEE. The CDR3 loop spans 16 amino acids. The CDR3 bases are TGTGCCAGCAGCGTAGCGGTGCGGGGTGACTACAGTGAGCAGTTCTTC. Protein: CASSVAVRGDYSEQFF. Combining the CDR3 with reference TRBV9 and TRBJ2-1 gives the whole variable domain DSGVTQTPKHLITATGQRVTLRCSPRSGDLSVYWYQQSLDQGLQFLIQYYNGEERAKGNILERFSAQQFPDLHSELNLSSLELGDSALYFCASSVAVRGDYSEQFFGPGTRLTVL.

This clone has only a few counts. CDR3 in amino acids: CAWSDRLAYTDTQYF. CDR3 nucleotides: TGTGCCTGGAGTGACCGACTAGCGTACACAGATACGCAGTATTTT. The chain employs TRBV30 and TRBJ2-3; 8 nucleotides align to TRBD2. The CDR3 loop spans 15 amino acids. Germline V CDR1 and CDR2: GTSNPN, SVGIG (reference sequence). J was trimmed by 2 bases and V by 1 base; bases with no gene match: 5.

The chain links TRBV29-1 to TRBJ2-1; possibly TRBD1 for D (7 bases). This CDR3 has 15 residues. Trimming pared 7 bases from V and 4 bases from J, leaving 20 bases between. CDR1 and CDR2 (germline): SQVTM, ANQGSEA. The CDR3 is CSGKASGGRYNEQFF. In DNA form, the CDR3 reads TGCAGCGGGAAAGCTTCAGGGGGGAGGTACAATGAGCAGTTCTTC.

The rearrangement joins TRBV18 to TRBJ1-1; D not resolved. Trimming took off 0 bases at V and 6 bases at J, with 11 bases between the two ends. Germline V gene data show CDR1 as KGHSH and CDR2 as LQKENI. The CDR3 contains 14 residues. In DNA, the CDR3 is TGTGCCAGCTCACCACCGGGGAGAATAGCTGAAGCTTTCTTT. Translation gives CASSPPGRIAEAFF.

The chain uses TRBV25-1 and TRBJ2-3; 11 bases are shared with TRBD1. Germline CDR1 is MGHDK and CDR2 is SYGVNS. The CDR3 is 15 amino acids. Germline trimming cut 2 bases from V and 6 bases from J; bases unmatched to any gene: 4. CDR3 loop: CASSERDRGSDTQYF. The CDR3 DNA reads TGTGCCAGCAGTGAAAGGGACAGGGGGTCGGATACGCAGTATTTT.

The gene calls are TRBV5-1 and TRBJ2-5, with 8 positions matching TRBD2. This CDR3 has 13 residues. After removal of 4 bases from V and 5 bases from J, the junction contained 4 bases not matched to a gene. Germline V gene lookup returns CDR1 SGHRS and CDR2 YFSETQ. CDR3 nucleotide sequence: TGCGCCAGCAGCCCGGCTAGCGGGGAGACCCAGTACTTC. Protein: CASSPASGETQYF.

This clone was found a few times. This chain links TRBV19 with TRBJ1-2; tentatively, D is TRBD1 (6 bases). CDR1 is LNHDA, CDR2 SQIVND, per germline (reference sequence). V was cut by 8 bases and J by 4 bases, with 17 bases left in between. This CDR3 has 14 amino acids. CDR3 protein: CASQFQQGPYGYTF. The CDR3 DNA reads TGTGCCAGTCAGTTTCAACAGGGCCCCTATGGCTACACCTTC. Drawing the rest from reference TRBV19 and TRBJ1-2, the complete variable domain is DGGITQSPKYLFRKEGQNVTLSCEQNLNHDAMYWYRQDPGQGLRLIYYSQIVNDFQKGDIAEGYSVSREKKESFPLTVTSAQKNPTAFYLCASQFQQGPYGYTFGSGTRLTVV.

This rearrangement joins TRBV7-2 to TRBJ2-7, with a possible D match to TRBD1 (6 bases). The V gene lost 6 bases and the J gene lost 7 bases, with 16 bases spanning the gap. The CDR3 totals 13 residues. Germline values: CDR1 SGHTA, CDR2 FQGNSA. The CDR3 DNA reads TGTGCCAGCAGGCCCGGACAGTTGTGGGAGCAGTACTTC. Translation: CASRPGQLWEQYF.

The rearrangement joins TRBV5-1 to TRBJ2-5; TRBD1 matches 8 bases. Trimming at V came to 0 bases and at J to 6 bases, leaving 4 bases not matched to a gene. This CDR3 has 14 residues. Germline V gene lookup returns CDR1 SGHRS and CDR2 YFSETQ. The chain's CDR3 is CASSLDQGAKTQYF. The CDR3 region has the DNA TGCGCCAGCAGCTTGGACCAGGGGGCGAAGACCCAGTACTTC.

V is TRBV7-9 and J is TRBJ2-5; TRBD1 agrees at 10 bases. The CDR3 runs to 15 residues. The V and J ends lost 7 bases and 5 bases, in that order; junction bases with no gene match: 10. CDR1 SEHNR and CDR2 FQNEAQ come from the germline V gene (reference sequence). CDR3 sequence (DNA): TGTGCCAGCACCCCAGGACAGGGGGTAACGGAGACCCAGTACTTC. It is translated as CASTPGQGVTETQYF.

The CDR3 spells CASSPLGLAGDSYEQYF. The DNA of the CDR3 is TGTGCCAGCAGCCCCCTGGGCCTAGCGGGAGACTCCTACGAGCAGTACTTC. This rearrangement joins TRBV5-6 to TRBJ2-7; 10 nucleotides align to TRBD2. The CDR3 is made up of 17 amino acids. Trimming at V came to 4 bases and at J to 0 bases, leaving 10 bases not matched to a gene. Germline-derived CDR1 and CDR2 are SGHDT and YYEEEE.

The chain is built from TRBV5-1 and TRBJ2-1, with 9 nucleotides matching TRBD1. CDR3 length equals 16 residues. The trim removed 3 bases at V and 4 bases at J, leaving 8 bases unmatched. In germline, CDR1 is SGHRS, CDR2 YFSETQ. As DNA, the CDR3 is TGCGCCAGCAGCTCAAGCCGGGACAGGGCTTACAATGAGCAGTTCTTC. Protein product: CASSSSRDRAYNEQFF.

The chain recombines TRBV7-9 with TRBJ1-3; 7 bases match TRBD1. Germline V gene data show CDR1 as SEHNR and CDR2 as FQNEAQ (reference sequence). J lost 0 bases, V lost 5 bases, and 7 bases had no gene match. The CDR3 consists of 16 residues. The CDR3: CASSPQGVGSGNTIYF. In nucleotides, the CDR3 is TGTGCCAGCAGCCCCCAGGGGGTGGGCTCTGGAAACACCATATATTTT.